The 22 T cell receptor beta chains below come from one sample, sequenced in a study of T cells in Graves' hyperthyroidism and ophthalmopathy. Regions amplified from RNA transcripts were the TCR beta CDR3 regions. First-round RT-PCR with HTBI primers amplified the TCR CDR3 region. TCRdb re-derived calls from the multiplex PCR reads in MiXCR, one entry per CDR3 protein. Here the sample spans about 400,000 distinct CDR3 sequences, roughly an eighth being singletons. The specimen sequenced was blood. The origin of the receptors is a woman in her late teens or twenties with Graves' hyperthyroidism.

This clonotype was found many times. V gene TRBV10-3 combines with J gene TRBJ2-1; 7 bases align to TRBD2. The CDR3 length is 16 residues. J lost 4 bases, V lost 6 bases, and 12 bases had no gene match. Germline assignment: CDR1 ENHRY and CDR2 SYGVKD. CDR3 residues: CAIRDPGGRMYNEQFF. In DNA, the CDR3 is TGTGCCATCAGGGACCCTGGCGGGAGAATGTACAATGAGCAGTTCTTC.

The table lists this clonotype with many counts. The V and J genes are TRBV19 and TRBJ2-1; no firm D call. The germline V gene encodes CDR1 LNHDA and CDR2 SQIVND (reference sequence). This CDR3 is 14 amino acids long. V lost 7 bases and J 8 bases, leaving 18 bases between the germline ends. The CDR3 region is CASTPQYSSYEQFF. CDR3 DNA: TGTGCCAGTACCCCTCAATATAGTTCTTATGAGCAGTTCTTC.

This clonotype was counted many times. The chain employs TRBV27 and TRBJ1-5; TRBD1 matches at 7 bases. After removal of 6 bases from V and 4 bases from J, the junction contained 12 bases not matched to a gene. CDR3 length equals 16 residues. From germline, CDR1 is MNHEY and CDR2 SMNVEV (reference sequence). The CDR3 is CASRPAGTEHNQPQHF. In DNA, the CDR3 is TGTGCCAGCAGACCCGCCGGGACAGAACATAATCAGCCCCAGCATTTT.

Many counts were recorded for this clonotype. V usage is TRBV27 and J usage is TRBJ1-4; no clear D. CDR1 MNHEY and CDR2 SMNVEV come from the germline V gene (reference sequence). The CDR3 totals 15 residues. With 6 bases removed from V and 4 bases from J, the gap between germline ends came to 15 bases. Here the CDR3 DNA reads TGTGCCAGCAGAGCTCGCTGGCCGGTTAATGAAAAACTGTTTTTT. Amino acid sequence: CASRARWPVNEKLFF.

This clonotype turned up a few times. V usage is TRBV9 and J usage is TRBJ1-1, with TRBD1 matching 7 bases. Trimming removed 0 bases from V and 4 bases from J; junction bases left unmatched: 3. The CDR3 is 14 amino acids. CDR1 and CDR2 from the germline V gene are SGDLS and YYNGEE. The CDR3 region has the DNA TGTGCCAGCAGCGTAGGACAGGGAGGCACTGAAGCTTTCTTT. Protein sequence: CASSVGQGGTEAFF. The full variable domain, completed using reference TRBV9 and TRBJ1-1, is DSGVTQTPKHLITATGQRVTLRCSPRSGDLSVYWYQQSLDQGLQFLIQYYNGEERAKGNILERFSAQQFPDLHSELNLSSLELGDSALYFCASSVGQGGTEAFFGQGTRLTVV.

This clonotype was observed at least ten times. This chain joins TRBV7-2 and TRBJ1-2; D is unresolved. Germline CDR1 is SGHTA and CDR2 is FQGNSA. The CDR3 is 12 amino acids. V was cut by 6 bases and J by 5 bases, with 10 bases left in between. Here the CDR3 reads CASRVLGYGYTF. CDR3 sequence (DNA): TGTGCCAGCAGAGTACTTGGGTATGGCTACACCTTC.

The J gene is TRBJ2-1, the V gene TRBV7-2; maybe TRBD2 (6 bases). Trimming left V 6 bases short and J 2 bases short, with 17 bases between. Germline-derived CDR1 and CDR2 are SGHTA and FQGNSA. This CDR3 is 16 amino acids long. This chain's CDR3 is CASSFGSGSPYNEQFF. The DNA for the CDR3 is TGTGCCAGCAGTTTCGGGAGTGGGAGCCCCTACAATGAGCAGTTCTTC.

Ten or more counts support this clonotype. V usage is TRBV30 and J usage is TRBJ2-1; 9 bases align to TRBD2. Unmatched junction bases numbered 5, after V lost 3 bases and J lost 2 bases. The CDR3 is made up of 15 amino acids. Germline values: CDR1 GTSNPN, CDR2 SVGIG (reference sequence). This CDR3 is CAWRATSGTYNEQFF. DNA for the CDR3: TGTGCCTGGAGGGCGACTAGCGGTACCTACAATGAGCAGTTCTTC.

There are many counts of this clonotype. This chain connects TRBV7-9 to TRBJ2-1; D is possibly TRBD1 (6 bases). The V gene lost 5 bases and the J gene lost 7 bases, with 9 bases spanning the gap. Germline loops: CDR1 SEHNR, CDR2 FQNEAQ (reference sequence). The CDR3 totals 12 residues. The CDR3 here is CASSIDRNEQFF. For the CDR3, the DNA is TGTGCCAGCAGCATTGACAGGAATGAGCAGTTCTTC.

This clonotype appeared a few times. V is TRBV12-5 and J is TRBJ2-1, with 8 bases matching TRBD2. This CDR3 comprises 15 residues. Germline CDR1 and CDR2: LGHNT and FRNRAP. Trimming removed 5 bases from V and 4 bases from J; junction bases left unmatched: 7. CDR3 amino acids: CASGPGTSGYNEQFF. CDR3 sequence (DNA): TGTGCTAGTGGTCCCGGAACTAGCGGATACAATGAGCAGTTCTTC.

The rearrangement uses TRBV28 and TRBJ2-4; tentatively, D is TRBD2 (6 bases). Germline values: CDR1 MDHEN, CDR2 SYDVKM. The CDR3 sequence is 17 residues long. The V and J ends lost 5 bases and 3 bases respectively, with 20 bases between them. CDR3 bases: TGTGCCAGCAGTCACCCCTCGGAGGGTTTAATCAAAAACATTCAGTACTTC. It encodes CASSHPSEGLIKNIQYF. The variable domain in full, with the rest retrieved from reference TRBV28 and TRBJ2-4, is DVKVTQSSRYLVKRTGEKVFLECVQDMDHENMFWYRQDPGLGLRLIYFSYDVKMKEKGDIPEGYSVSREKKERFSLILESASTNQTSMYLCASSHPSEGLIKNIQYFGAGTRLSVL.

This clonotype was counted a few times. The chain uses TRBV18 and TRBJ1-5; 7 nucleotides match TRBD1. This CDR3 has 15 amino acids. V dropped 3 bases and J dropped 6; count of bases not matched to a gene: 8. Per germline, CDR1 KGHSH and CDR2 LQKENI. CDR3 sequence (DNA): TGTGCCAGCTCACCTTTGCAGGGGGTATCTCAGCCCCAGCATTTT. This gives the protein CASSPLQGVSQPQHF.

The sample holds many counts of this clonotype. This chain links TRBV24-1 with TRBJ1-2; 7 nucleotides align to TRBD1. This CDR3 is 15 amino acids long. Trimming removed 4 bases from V and 7 bases from J; junction bases left unmatched: 11. Per the germline V gene, CDR1 is KGHDR and CDR2 is SFDVKD. CDR3 DNA sequence: TGTGCCACCAGTGACCAGAGACAGGGCCAGTCTGGCTACACCTTC. Translation: CATSDQRQGQSGYTF.

The sample holds many counts of this clonotype. The V call is TRBV2, the J call TRBJ2-1, with 8 positions matching TRBD2. Germline CDR1 reads SNHLY; CDR2 reads FYNNEI. V was pared by 2 bases and J by 4 bases, with 4 bases of the junction left unmatched. There are 15 residues in the CDR3. In DNA, the CDR3 is TGTGCCAGCAGTGAACAAACTAGCGGATACAATGAGCAGTTCTTC. This codes for CASSEQTSGYNEQFF.

This clonotype was seen ten or more times. The chain employs TRBV12-3 or TRBV12-4 and TRBJ2-3; 13 bases align to TRBD2. V shed 4 bases and J 3 bases; nucleotides not matched to a gene: 7. This CDR3 comprises 17 residues. The CDR3 loop reads CASSSGTSGILTDTQYF. CDR3 DNA sequence: TGTGCCAGCAGTTCCGGGACTAGCGGGATATTGACAGATACGCAGTATTTT.

The rearrangement uses TRBV10-1 and TRBJ2-1; 7 nucleotides agree with TRBD1. V was pared by 0 bases and J by 9 bases, with 5 bases of the junction left unmatched. Germline-derived CDR1 and CDR2 are WNHNN and SYGVQD (reference sequence). The CDR3 runs to 14 residues. The CDR3 spells CASSESSAGGEQFF. The CDR3 nucleotides read TGCGCCAGCAGTGAGTCGTCGGCAGGGGGTGAGCAGTTCTTC.

J is TRBJ1-2 and V is TRBV4-1; maybe TRBD1 (5 bases). The ends were cut back, 3 bases at V and 9 bases at J, with 11 bases in the middle. The V gene's germline CDR1 is MGHRA and CDR2 YSYEKL. The CDR3 sequence is 12 residues long. CDR3 sequence: CASSQEGRSYTF. The CDR3 coding sequence is TGCGCCAGCAGCCAGGAGGGGCGAAGCTACACCTTC.

The table lists this clonotype with many counts. The genes are TRBV6-1 and TRBJ1-1, with TRBD1 identical over 7 bases. The CDR3 loop spans 15 amino acids. Germline V gene data show CDR1 as MNHNS and CDR2 as SASEGT. V dropped 7 bases and J dropped 0; count of bases not matched to a gene: 8. CDR3 nucleotides: TGTGCCAGCACCCGGGACAGATTAATGAACACTGAAGCTTTCTTT. As protein: CASTRDRLMNTEAFF.

The CDR3 loop reads CASSQDEGLAANNEQFF. DNA for the CDR3: TGCGCCAGCAGCCAAGATGAGGGACTAGCGGCGAACAATGAGCAGTTCTTC. This sequence joins TRBV4-3 and TRBJ2-1; TRBD2 aligns across 11 bases. Losses at the gene ends were 0 bases for V and 5 bases for J; bases not matched to a gene: 6. The germline gives CDR1 LGHNA, CDR2 YSLEER. This CDR3 contains 17 residues.

This clonotype has a count of ten or more. The DNA of the CDR3 is TGTGCCAGCAGTCCACCGTACTCGAACAGGGGGTTCAATCAGCCCCAGCATTTT. As protein: CASSPPYSNRGFNQPQHF. The rearrangement uses TRBV28 and TRBJ1-5, with 8 bases matching TRBD1. CDR1 and CDR2 (germline): MDHEN, SYDVKM. The CDR3 has 18 residues. J was trimmed by 3 bases and V by 5 bases; bases with no gene match: 15.

This clonotype has more than one count but fewer than ten. This chain connects TRBV6-1 to TRBJ1-4; no reliable D call. The V end was cut by 8 bases, the J end by 3 bases, with 16 bases between. Germline V gene lookup returns CDR1 MNHNS and CDR2 SASEGT. This CDR3 spans 15 amino acids. The CDR3 is CASVSWEVSNEKLFF. Here the CDR3 DNA reads TGTGCCAGCGTCTCATGGGAGGTCTCTAATGAAAAACTGTTTTTT.

Ten or more counts support this clonotype. The chain links TRBV3-1 to TRBJ2-7; weak D call: TRBD2 (6 bases). V was trimmed by 2 bases and J by 2 bases, leaving 10 bases between them. This CDR3 is 14 amino acids long. Germline CDR1 LGHDT, CDR2 YNNKEL (reference sequence). In nucleotides, the CDR3 is TGTGCCAGCAGCCAACTGGAGGGAACCTACGAGCAGTACTTC. Translated, it gives CASSQLEGTYEQYF.